One sample yielded the 21 T cell receptor beta chains listed below, sequenced in a study of cytomegalovirus exposure and HLA in healthy donors. Both 60 Vbeta primers and 13 Jbeta primers went into the PCR. Method: immunoSEQ multiplex PCR; TCRdb's copy keeps in-frame clones and lacks some. Of 98,000 or so clones in the sample, over 60% were seen once. Sequenced: PBMCs. These receptors were obtained from a human donor in good health.

This clone showed up just a few times. The chain's CDR3 is CASGPGGRTDTQYF. CDR3 in DNA: TGTGCTAGTGGTCCGGGGGGGCGGACAGATACGCAGTATTTT. The chain is built from TRBV12-5 and TRBJ2-3; 8 nucleotides line up with TRBD2. Trimming cost V 5 bases and J 3 bases; bases outside gene matches: 4. Germline values: CDR1 LGHNT, CDR2 FRNRAP. The CDR3 contains 14 residues.

This chain joins TRBV5-6 and TRBJ2-5; 12 bases agree with TRBD2. The germline V gene encodes CDR1 SGHDT and CDR2 YYEEEE. The CDR3 length is 18 residues. V trimming: 1 base; J trimming: 2 bases; junction bases outside the gene matches: 9. DNA for the CDR3: TGTGCCAGCAGCTTGACACTAGCGGGGGGAACCACGCAAGAGACCCAGTACTTC. It encodes CASSLTLAGGTTQETQYF.

This clone was seen more than once but under ten times. V and J are TRBV7-9 and TRBJ1-1; maybe TRBD1 (6 bases). Deletions cut 5 bases from V and 11 bases from J, with 12 bases between. The CDR3 is 11 amino acids. Germline assignment: CDR1 SEHNR and CDR2 FQNEAQ (reference sequence). This chain's CDR3 is CASSRGGAAFF. Written as DNA, the CDR3 is TGTGCCAGCAGCCGAGGGGGGGCGGCTTTCTTT.

This clone was counted once. V gene TRBV18 combines with J gene TRBJ1-2, with D tentatively TRBD1 (5 bases). Trimming left V 3 bases short and J 4 bases short, with 9 bases between. This CDR3 comprises 13 residues. CDR1 and CDR2 (germline): KGHSH, LQKENI. Here the CDR3 DNA reads TGTGCCAGCTCACCCTCCAGGGTCTATGGCTACACCTTC. Protein product: CASSPSRVYGYTF.

V and J are TRBV5-1 and TRBJ2-7; D perhaps matches TRBD1 (6 bases). This CDR3 comprises 14 residues. V lost 3 bases and J lost 3, with 13 bases in between. Germline V gene sequence: CDR1 SGHRS, CDR2 YFSETQ. CDR3 region: CASSSMGHYYEQYF. In DNA form, the CDR3 reads TGCGCCAGCAGCTCCATGGGACATTACTACGAGCAGTACTTC.

The gene calls are TRBV10-2 and TRBJ2-3; the D gene is possibly TRBD1 (5 bases). The germline gives CDR1 WSHSY, CDR2 SAAADI. V dropped 4 bases and J dropped 1 base, with 18 bases sitting between them. The CDR3 spans 17 residues. The chain's CDR3 is CASSGSSPRVGTDTQYF. Here the CDR3 DNA reads TGCGCCAGCAGTGGCTCGAGCCCCAGGGTTGGCACAGATACGCAGTATTTT.

CDR3 loop: CASSLDGGGLYSNQPQHF. The CDR3 nucleotides read TGTGCCAGCAGCTTAGATGGGGGGGGATTGTATAGCAATCAGCCCCAGCATTTT. The chain uses TRBV7-9 and TRBJ1-5; D is perhaps TRBD1 (5 bases). The CDR3 is made up of 18 amino acids. CDR1 is SEHNR and CDR2 is FQNEAQ in the germline V gene (reference sequence). The ends were cut back, 1 base at V and 0 bases at J, with 16 bases in the middle.

The genes are TRBV27 and TRBJ2-7; tentative D call: TRBD2 (5 bases). V was shortened by 5 bases and J by 3 bases, with 11 bases between the two germline ends. The germline V gene has CDR1 MNHEY and CDR2 SMNVEV (reference sequence). The CDR3 has 13 residues. CDR3 sequence (DNA): TGTGCCAGCAGTCCCGGGATAAACTACGAGCAGTACTTC. Its translation is CASSPGINYEQYF.

The J gene is TRBJ2-7, the V gene TRBV5-1; TRBD1 matches 9 bases. V was clipped by 0 bases and J by 4 bases; unmatched bases: 5. This CDR3 spans 15 amino acids. Looked up from germline, CDR1 is SGHRS and CDR2 is YFSETQ. The CDR3 DNA reads TGCGCCAGCAGCTTGGAACAGGGGGCTTTGTACGAGCAGTACTTC. Residues: CASSLEQGALYEQYF. The full variable domain, completed using reference TRBV5-1 and TRBJ2-7, is KAGVTQTPRYLIKTRGQQVTLSCSPISGHRSVSWYQQTPGQGLQFLFEYFSETQRNKGNFPGRFSGRQFSNSRSEMNVSTLELGDSALYLCASSLEQGALYEQYFGPGTRLTVT.

CDR3 region: CASSELDRAGNTIYF. CDR3 nucleotides: TGTGCCAGCAGTGAACTGGACAGGGCTGGAAACACCATATATTTT. V usage is TRBV6-4 and J usage is TRBJ1-3, with 8 bases lining up with TRBD1. Germline CDR1 is MRHNA and CDR2 is SNTAGT. CDR3 length equals 15 residues. Germline trimming cut 3 bases from V and 2 bases from J; bases unmatched to any gene: 3.

The sample holds a few counts of this clone. The chain employs TRBV25-1 and TRBJ2-7; 9 bases line up with TRBD1. With V trimmed by 9 bases and J by 4 bases, 4 bases remained unmatched. The length of the CDR3 is 12 residues. Germline V gene lookup returns CDR1 MGHDK and CDR2 SYGVNS. CDR3 sequence reads: CASTGGLYEQYF. CDR3 nucleotides: TGTGCCAGTACAGGGGGCCTTTACGAGCAGTACTTC.

The chain employs TRBV5-1 and TRBJ1-4; D unresolved. The CDR3 is 15 amino acids. Germline V gene lookup returns CDR1 SGHRS and CDR2 YFSETQ. V was trimmed by 0 bases and J by 0 bases, leaving 6 bases between them. The CDR3 reads CASSLGSATNEKLFF. As DNA, the CDR3 is TGCGCCAGCAGCTTGGGCAGTGCAACTAATGAAAAACTGTTTTTT.

The chain has TRBV20-1 and TRBJ1-1, with D tentatively TRBD1 (5 bases). Germline V gives CDR1 DFQATT, CDR2 SNEGSKA (reference sequence). The CDR3 is 11 residues long. Trimming removed 3 bases at V and 8 bases at J, with 10 bases between. This CDR3 reads CSASQGSEAFF. The CDR3 coding sequence is TGCAGTGCTAGTCAGGGTTCAGAAGCTTTCTTT.

The chain is built from TRBV6-5 and TRBJ1-1; TRBD1 matches 9 bases. Looked up from germline, CDR1 is MNHEY and CDR2 is SVGAGI. Trimming took 6 bases from V and 11 from J; bases not matched to a gene: 10. The CDR3 totals 13 residues. For the CDR3, the DNA is TGTGCCAGCAGCCGGGACAGGGCAAAGGTGGCTTTCTTT. Protein sequence: CASSRDRAKVAFF.

This chain links TRBV13 with TRBJ1-6; unclear D gene. Per germline, CDR1 PRHDT and CDR2 FYEKMQ (reference sequence). Trimming took 0 bases from V and 7 from J, leaving 16 bases between them. This CDR3 has 17 amino acids. The CDR3 loop reads CASSLGLRPGVNSPLHF. The CDR3 nucleotides read TGTGCCAGCAGCTTAGGCCTTCGGCCGGGAGTCAATTCACCCCTCCACTTT.

The genes are TRBV12-5 and TRBJ1-5; TRBD1 agrees at 7 bases. Trimming took 6 bases from V and 4 from J; bases not matched to a gene: 6. Germline V gene data show CDR1 as LGHNT and CDR2 as FRNRAP. The CDR3 loop spans 14 amino acids. For the CDR3, the DNA is TGTGCTAGTGGGCCCGGGACAGCAAATCAGCCCCAGCATTTT. It translates to CASGPGTANQPQHF. Combining the CDR3 with reference TRBV12-5 and TRBJ1-5 gives the whole variable domain DARVTQTPRHKVTEMGQEVTMRCQPILGHNTVFWYRQTMMQGLELLAYFRNRAPLDDSGMPKDRFSAEMPDATLATLKIQPSEPRDSAVYFCASGPGTANQPQHFGDGTRLSIL.

A few counts support this clone. The chain recombines TRBV29-1 with TRBJ2-3; 8 nucleotides line up with TRBD2. With V trimmed by 7 bases and J by 4 bases, 16 bases remained unmatched. Germline CDR1 and CDR2: SQVTM and ANQGSEA. There are 16 residues in the CDR3. CDR3 bases: TGCAGCGCGCTCGGCGGGCCGGGGGGGGGTTCAGATACGCAGTATTTT. Translation: CSALGGPGGGSDTQYF.

The chain joins TRBV19 to TRBJ1-3, with 9 bases that match TRBD1. V lost 5 bases to trimming and J lost 4 bases; unmatched junction nucleotides: 6. Looked up from germline, CDR1 is LNHDA and CDR2 is SQIVND (reference sequence). This CDR3 is 15 amino acids long. This CDR3 reads CASSFPGQGGNTIYF. The DNA for the CDR3 is TGTGCCAGTAGTTTCCCGGGACAGGGAGGAAACACCATATATTTT. The variable domain in full, completed from reference TRBV19 and TRBJ1-3, reads DGGITQSPKYLFRKEGQNVTLSCEQNLNHDAMYWYRQDPGQGLRLIYYSQIVNDFQKGDIAEGYSVSREKKESFPLTVTSAQKNPTAFYLCASSFPGQGGNTIYFGEGSWLTVV.

This clone was picked up one time. The chain uses TRBV7-9 and TRBJ2-1; 12 bases map to TRBD2. CDR3 size: 15 residues. Per the germline V gene, CDR1 is SEHNR and CDR2 is FQNEAQ (reference sequence). With V trimmed by 1 base and J by 8 bases, 3 bases remained unmatched. CDR3 sequence (DNA): TGTGCCAGCAGCTTAGGGACTAGCGGGGTCGATGAGCAGTTCTTC. Protein product: CASSLGTSGVDEQFF.

This sequence joins TRBV19 and TRBJ2-2; D gene ambiguous. Germline loops: CDR1 LNHDA, CDR2 SQIVND (reference sequence). This CDR3 has 15 amino acids. The V end was cut by 7 bases, the J end by 4 bases, with 16 bases between. CDR3 bases: TGTGCCAGTACCACCTCCTGGGCCTCCACCGGGGAGCTGTTTTTT. Its protein is CASTTSWASTGELFF.

V and J are TRBV19 and TRBJ1-2; possible D gene TRBD1, 6 bases. CDR3 size: 15 residues. CDR1 is LNHDA, CDR2 SQIVND, per germline (reference sequence). Trimming took 10 bases from V and 4 from J, leaving 22 bases between them. CDR3 loop: CATTNEGQPLYGYTF. CDR3 nucleotides: TGTGCCACCACGAACGAAGGACAGCCACTCTATGGCTACACCTTC.